A single sample gave rise to the 5 T cell receptor beta chains below, sequenced in a study of blood T cells in healthy people across ages. With a J-beta primer mix and a sample-barcoded 5' primer, a second PCR ran about 7 to 12 cycles. TCRdb re-called the 5' RACE reads with MiXCR, one entry per CDR3 protein. Here the sample spans about 1 million distinct CDR3 sequences, 35% to 50% being singletons. The sample taken for sequencing was blood. Receptors were obtained from an older woman in good health.

A few counts support this clonotype. This rearrangement joins TRBV7-9 to TRBJ2-1; 9 nucleotides align to TRBD2. J was trimmed by 7 bases and V by 7 bases; bases with no gene match: 8. This CDR3 region has 14 residues. Looked up from germline, CDR1 is SEHNR and CDR2 is FQNEAQ (reference sequence). CDR3 residues: CASNTGGGGNEQFF. CDR3 nucleotides: TGTGCCAGCAACACCGGCGGGGGGGGGAATGAGCAGTTCTTC.

This clonotype was seen more than once but under ten times. This sequence joins TRBV12-3 or TRBV12-4 and TRBJ2-7; D could derive from TRBD1 or TRBD2 (6 bases each). Trimming shortened V by 2 bases and J by 7 bases, and 18 bases separated the two germline ends. CDR3 length: 15 residues. The chain's CDR3 is CASSLSPGGLGEQYF. The CDR3 DNA is TGTGCCAGCAGTTTATCCCCCGGGGGCTTGGGGGAGCAGTACTTC.

In this sample, this clonotype turned up once. The rearrangement links TRBV4-3 to TRBJ2-3; 8 bases match TRBD2. V lost 0 bases and J lost 3; bases outside the gene matches: 2. The CDR3 loop spans 15 amino acids. CDR1 and CDR2 (germline): LGHNA, YSLEER. CDR3 nucleotides: TGCGCCAGCAGCCAAGATACGGGGGGGACAGATACGCAGTATTTT. Encoded protein: CASSQDTGGTDTQYF.

The gene calls are TRBV24-1 and TRBJ2-7; D is perhaps TRBD2 (5 bases). The end of the DNA fits TRBJ2-5 better, so the J call may be wrong. The CDR3 spans 13 residues. Germline CDR1 reads KGHDR; CDR2 reads SFDVKD. The CDR3 bases are TGTGCCACCAGTGAGGCCCTCCGGGGGACCCAGTACTTC. Its translation: CATSEALRGTQYF.

Comment on this clonotype: A read error may produce the germline difference seen at one junction end. The gene calls are TRBV2 and TRBJ2-5; tentatively, D is TRBD1 (6 bases). The end of the DNA is better explained by TRBJ2-7, so the J call may be wrong. Germline assignment: CDR1 SNHLY and CDR2 FYNNEI. CDR3 length: 14 residues. CDR3 DNA: TGTGCCAGCAGGGAAGACAGGTTCTCCTACGAGCAGTACTTC. Amino acids: CASREDRFSYEQYF.